This entry concerns a single TCR beta chain. Its antigen is currently not known. No base quality information exists; no much larger clone differs at one position. The method was the immunoSEQ multiplex PCR assay. For the multiplex PCR, a mixture combining 60 forward primers for TCR Vbeta segments and 13 reverse primers for TCR Jbeta segments was used. Amplification of the CDR3 region of rearranged TCR beta genes was performed with a multiplex PCR assay on genomic DNA. The Illumina HiSeq System was used to sequence the amplified TCR beta libraries as 87-base-pair reads. As for the original processing: Across the roughly 600 repertoires, a later analysis counted tens of millions of unique TCR beta chains, some 11 million of which were shared by at least two donors. Raw reads were error-corrected and collapsed into unique sequences by a nearest-neighbor algorithm in which closely related sequences were merged to remove PCR and sequencing errors. CDR3 sequences were aligned to IMGT reference sequences to assign V, D and J gene segments. For a sequence to be retained, a match of at least six nucleotides to both a V gene segment and a J gene segment was required. A rearrangement was called productive if the CDR3 had no stop codons and remained in frame with V and J, and every other rearrangement was called non-productive. CDR3 was defined by IMGT convention, running from the second conserved V-encoded cysteine to the conserved J-encoded phenylalanine. Sequences without an unambiguous match to a single V gene segment were excluded from the earlier analysis of approximately 560 of the donors. An earlier analysis of several hundred of the donors classified V segments as functional when productive rearrangements were above 56.7% and as segregating when the standard deviation between donors was above 5%. A statistical classification framework was built for diagnosing cytomegalovirus status from the catalog of TCR beta chain sequences. In a later analysis, TCR nucleotide sequences were compared against IMGT/GENE-DB human TR gene sequences so that V and J genes could be assigned. A later analysis assigned CDR3 sequences and most-parsimonious VDJ recombination scenarios with the TCRdist pipeline. In a later analysis, each TCR beta chain was defined by its CDR3 amino acid sequence together with its V-gene family, and reads lacking a unique V-gene family were excluded. A later analysis removed roughly 590 highly shared, low-generation-probability nucleotide sequences to deal with suspected cross-contamination and a sequencing artifact. In a later analysis, a clonal expansion index was calculated for each public chain from normalized within-repertoire ranks of inferred template counts. Generation probabilities in a later analysis came from a VDJ recombination model fitted to out-of-frame rearrangements, and those results were checked against IGoR. In a later analysis, TCR-TCR, TCR-HLA and TCR-CMV co-occurrence was scored with hypergeometric tests, and a repertoire-size bias correction was applied to TCR pairs. In a later analysis, false discovery rates were estimated by permuting HLA or CMV assignments 20 times. In a later analysis, co-occurring TCRs were grouped with DBSCAN, and TCRdist sequence similarity was added when clustering was performed within HLA-allele-positive subsets. Repertoires with fewer than 30,000 or more than 120,000 public chains, plus five repertoires with anomalous nucleotide sharing, were excluded from co-occurrence clustering. The table was pulled from immuneACCESS by TCRdb, which kept in-frame rearrangements only. Such tables lose some clones; where checked, under half of the loss comes from unresolved V genes, and the rest has no known cause. V and J calls and clone size are as listed in that table; D and trimming were resolved from the DNA. Here the sample has 95,000 to 150,000 clones; around three quarters occur a single time. The ten top clones hold 9.5% to 15% of the sample.

This sample stems from a study of cytomegalovirus exposure and HLA in healthy donors (dated by TCRdb to 2017 to 2019). At the level of the whole study: In an earlier analysis of some 550 of the donors, about 260 Gb of sequence data and 100 million or so unique TCR beta sequences from roughly 180 million T cells were reported. An early release covering 550 to 700 HLA-typed donors comprised about 300 gigabases of sequencing data and roughly 86 million unique TCR sequences. Among the roughly 370 genotyped donors, approximately 82% belonged to the genetic ancestry cluster associated with self-reported Caucasian donors. The study aimed to test whether signatures of past pathogen exposure could be identified by cataloging public T cell receptors. The study profiled the T cell repertoires of under 700 subjects by immunosequencing and related them to cytomegalovirus serostatus. A separate validation cohort of approximately 120 different subjects was used in addition to the roughly 700-subject first cohort. To predict cytomegalovirus infection status, the study brought together high-throughput TCR immunosequencing, statistical association of individual TCRs with disease status, and machine learning. A later analysis re-examined previously published TCR beta repertoires from hundreds of donors and added high-resolution HLA genotyping to investigate patterns of TCR occurrence. In the later analysis, no new phenotypic data were used to find candidate immune exposures; instead, reliance was placed on TCR beta sequences and their occurrence across donors. An earlier analysis of 587 of the donors used high-throughput TCR beta sequencing to judge whether each TCR beta V gene segment behaved as functional or pseudogenic. Donor age, sex, ethnicity and CMV serostatus were collected together with the repertoire data. A later genetic analysis used genome-wide SNP genotypes for about 60% of the roughly 700 donors, treating that subset as a discovery cohort. All discovery cohort repertoires had been generated on a single sequencing platform. HLA typing included class I and class II loci at four-digit resolution. The number of typed donors differed by locus: about 629-630 for A, B, C, DRB1 and DQB1; 522 for DQA1; 606 for DPA1; and 450 to 480 for DPB1. Roughly five DR-DQ haplotypes were handled as single units for association and clustering, since linkage in the cohort was strong. Among some 410 genotyped donors of the cohort, an average of roughly 240,000 unique TCR beta nucleotide sequences were sequenced per donor, 15% to 20% of them non-productive. The study at large found these results: In vitro tests confirmed that a few of the cytomegalovirus-associated TCR beta chains recognize cytomegalovirus antigens. Linkage disequilibrium might explain the correlated functional status among segregating V segments, but an unknown experimental factor could not be ruled out. Because some donors lacked HLA typing at each locus, the association tests relied only on the typed subset. The authors suggested that the approach could potentially be extended to other disease states and immunological phenotypes. The presence/absence analyses assumed that sequencing depth was roughly uniform across donors, and that assumption may not be true. The 87-base-pair reads could not distinguish some IMGT-functional V segments, including TRBV6-2 and TRBV6-3, so those segments were excluded. The classifier was reported to diagnose cytomegalovirus status with high specificity and sensitivity in both the original and validation cohorts. Strong co-occurrence of HLA alleles, especially DR and DQ, made assigning TCR associations to individual alleles difficult. Broadly in line with IMGT annotations, most TCR beta V segments showed up in productive rearrangements about 90% or about 30% of the time in an earlier analysis of around 600 of the donors. At a false discovery rate of 0.05, a later analysis linked under 20,000 TCR beta sequences to specific HLA alleles. According to a later analysis, TCR association rates differed among HLA loci, with DRB1 alleles showing the most associated TCRs and HLA-C alleles showing the fewest. V-gene and J-gene trimming of TCR beta chains was associated with a missense DCLRE1C variant in a later genetic analysis, and the association was replicated in an independent cohort. The study listed 150 to 200 TCR beta chains as associated with cytomegalovirus. Only TCR beta chains were sequenced in this cohort, and the absence of alpha or paired-chain data limited detectable features. Over 15 rarely observed V segments, including chromosome 9 orphons, were excluded from the earlier analysis of about 610 of the donors because counts were too low. Most TCR sequences were observed very rarely across donors, whereas some public TCRs were present in many individuals. According to a later analysis, parvovirus B19, influenza, CMV and Epstein-Barr virus appeared linked to several top co-occurrence clusters. Compared with the approximately 700-donor mean, donors in an Asian-associated ancestry cluster had fewer N-insertions in productive TCRs, according to a later genetic analysis. A further reported finding was that TCR beta sequences accurately predicted the HLA-A and HLA-B alleles for most subjects in the first cohort. In a later analysis, most CMV-associated TCR beta chains were found to appear HLA-restricted, with HLA associations seemingly driven largely by CMV exposure. A later analysis found that HLA-associated TCR beta chains were more clonally expanded and had lower generation probabilities than equally common non-associated chains. CMV serostatus was the only immune exposure information available for the cohort. The sequencing pipeline was judged likely to have produced a cluster of highly shared sequence variants as a technical artifact.

In total, more than 500 healthy bone marrow donors made up the cohort. At the time of sampling, all cohort members were nominally healthy, though unrecorded immune exposures were likely present. The donor was CMV seropositive and belonged to the group of over 250 seropositive cohort members. A peripheral blood sample was collected from each donor, and TCR beta sequencing was performed on peripheral blood mononuclear cells. The Qiagen DNeasy Blood Extraction Kit was used to extract genomic DNA from the blood cell samples. From the germline V gene, CDR1 is SGHDT and CDR2 is YYEEEE. Germline trimming: 5 bases from V, 7 bases from J; junction bases outside gene matches: 12. CDR3 length: 15 amino acids, cysteine to phenylalanine. Only the CDR3 portion is preserved as DNA: 45 bases, with reading frame beginning at the first base.

The sequencing input was PBMCs. The V and J segments used are TRBV5-6 and TRBJ2-1; 7 middle bases align to TRBD2. The TCR sequence derives from a middle-aged woman in good health and CMV-seropositive. CDR3 region: CASRSLGGSGNEQFF. The DNA reads TGTGCCAGCAGAAGCCTGGGCGGGAGCGGAAATGAGCAGTTCTTC. Full variable domain (CDR3 extended with the reference TRBV5-6 and TRBJ2-1 proteins): DAGVTQSPTHLIKTRGQQVTLRCSPKSGHDTVSWYQQALGQGPQFIFQYYEEEERQRGNFPDRFSGHQFPNYSSELNVNALLLGDSALYLCASRSLGGSGNEQFFGPGTRLTVL.